This T cell receptor beta chain comes out of a study of monozygotic twins with inflammatory bowel disease. Whole-study results and caveats: TCRbeta diversity (inverse Simpson) was lower in IBD patients than in healthy co-twins.

The CDR3 loop spans 17 amino acids. The germline gives CDR1 DFQATT, CDR2 SNEGSKA (reference sequence). Both TCRalpha and TCRbeta cDNA were subjected to two nested PCRs lasting approximately 16 and 10 cycles. From its re-call of the 5' RACE reads, TCRdb lists each CDR3 protein once, without DNA. The sample includes 190,000 or so distinct CDR3 sequences. In regard to this clonotype: As yet, its antigen is unknown.

The TCR was taken from a human donor with ulcerative colitis or Crohn's disease, or a healthy co-twin of an affected twin (not recorded which). The sequenced sample consisted of blood. The chain employs TRBV20-1 and TRBJ2-5; the TCRdb D gene call, TRBD2, has no DNA to confirm it. CDR3 amino acids: CSARDRFGTSPWETQYF.